These 8 T cell receptor beta chains were all obtained from the same sample, sequenced in a study of shared clonotypes between healthy human individuals. Here immunoSEQ multiplex PCR was the method, and the copy in TCRdb shows in-frame clones only, minus some. The sample records roughly 2.5 million clones, just over 90% being singletons. Sequencing was performed on naive CD4+ T cells sorted from blood. Subset reported: CD45RA+ positively selected. The receptors were sampled from a man aged 18-30 years in good health.

The chain is built from TRBV18 and TRBJ1-5; a possible D gene is TRBD1 (6 bases). This CDR3 spans 15 amino acids. Germline CDR1 and CDR2: KGHSH and LQKENI. V lost 8 bases and J 0 bases, leaving 14 bases between the germline ends. CDR3 coding DNA: TGTGCCAGCACCCTAGGACAGACTAGCAATCAGCCCCAGCATTTT. It encodes CASTLGQTSNQPQHF.

This chain connects TRBV6-5 to TRBJ2-7; 11 bases match TRBD1. V was pared by 2 bases and J by 5 bases, with 5 bases of the junction left unmatched. CDR1 and CDR2 from the germline V gene are MNHEY and SVGAGI. The CDR3 is made up of 15 amino acids. In DNA, the CDR3 is TGTGCCAGCAGTTACCCTGGACAGGGGGCCGACGAGCAGTACTTC. Translated, it gives CASSYPGQGADEQYF.

The genes are TRBV19 and TRBJ2-1; the match to TRBD1 covers 7 bases. The V gene's germline CDR1 is LNHDA and CDR2 SQIVND (reference sequence). This CDR3 region has 17 residues. V lost 4 bases, J lost 2 bases, and 11 bases stayed unmatched. CDR3: CASSTTQGSTPYNEQFF. In DNA, the CDR3 is TGTGCCAGTAGTACGACACAGGGGTCGACCCCCTACAATGAGCAGTTCTTC.

The chain links TRBV7-6 to TRBJ2-7, with no clear D. V lost 0 bases and J 3 bases, leaving 9 bases between the germline ends. Germline-derived CDR1 and CDR2 are SGHVS and FNYEAQ. The CDR3 is 14 residues long. The chain's CDR3 is CASSLAGSNYEQYF. DNA of the CDR3: TGTGCCAGCAGCTTAGCCGGATCTAACTACGAGCAGTACTTC.

The chain is built from TRBV6-5 and TRBJ2-2; no reliable D call. The CDR3 extends over 14 amino acids. The germline V and J ends were trimmed by 8 bases and 7 bases, with 17 bases remaining between them. The germline CDR1 and CDR2 sequences are MNHEY and SVGAGI. CDR3 sequence: CASRLVSRDGELFF. CDR3 DNA sequence: TGTGCCAGCCGGCTAGTCTCAAGGGACGGGGAGCTGTTTTTT.

The rearrangement uses TRBV5-5 and TRBJ1-2; TRBD1 aligns across 10 bases. The germline V gene encodes CDR1 SGHKS and CDR2 YYEKEE (reference sequence). The CDR3 is 15 amino acids. V gave up 1 base and J gave up 4 bases; unmatched junction bases: 4. CDR3 residues: CASSLRGTGAYGYTF. The CDR3 region has the DNA TGTGCCAGCAGCTTGAGAGGGACAGGGGCCTATGGCTACACCTTC.

The chain carries TRBV21-1 and TRBJ2-7; no DNA check was done on the table's D call, TRBD2. TRBV21-1 is assigned pseudogene status. CDR3 length equals 15 residues. CDR3 sequence: CASSRSGRAPYEQYF. The DNA of the CDR3 is TGTGCCAGCAGCAGGAGCGGTAGGGCCCCCTACGAGCAGTACTTC.

V is TRBV19 and J is TRBJ1-4; D might be TRBD1 (5 bases). Germline V CDR1 and CDR2: LNHDA, SQIVND (reference sequence). Between the trimmed V and J ends, which lost 6 bases and 4 bases, there was a span of 9 bases. CDR3 length: 13 amino acids. CDR3 loop: CASRQDLNEKLFF. CDR3 DNA: TGTGCCAGTAGACAGGACCTTAATGAAAAACTGTTTTTT.